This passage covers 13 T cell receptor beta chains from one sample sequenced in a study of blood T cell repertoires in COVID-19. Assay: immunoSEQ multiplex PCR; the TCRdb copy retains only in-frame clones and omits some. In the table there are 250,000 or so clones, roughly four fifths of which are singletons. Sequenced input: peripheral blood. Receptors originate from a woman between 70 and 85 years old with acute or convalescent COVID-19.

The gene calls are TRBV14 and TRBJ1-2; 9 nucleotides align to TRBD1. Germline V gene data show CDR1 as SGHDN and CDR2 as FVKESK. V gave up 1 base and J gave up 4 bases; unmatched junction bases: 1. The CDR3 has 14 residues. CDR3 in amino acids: CASSQGQGGYGYTF. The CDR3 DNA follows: TGTGCCAGCAGCCAAGGACAGGGGGGCTATGGCTACACCTTC.

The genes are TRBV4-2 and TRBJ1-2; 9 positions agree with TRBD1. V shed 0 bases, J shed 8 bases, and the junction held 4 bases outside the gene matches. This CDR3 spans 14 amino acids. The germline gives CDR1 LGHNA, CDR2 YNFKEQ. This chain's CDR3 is CASSQEGQGVGYTF. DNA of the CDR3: TGTGCCAGCAGCCAAGAGGGACAGGGAGTAGGCTACACCTTC.

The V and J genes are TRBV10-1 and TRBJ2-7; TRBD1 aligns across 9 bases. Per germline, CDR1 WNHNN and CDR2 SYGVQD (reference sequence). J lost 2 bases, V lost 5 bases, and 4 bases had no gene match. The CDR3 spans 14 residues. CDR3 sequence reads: CASSPGTGTYEQYF. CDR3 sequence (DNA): TGCGCCAGCAGTCCCGGGACAGGGACCTACGAGCAGTACTTC.

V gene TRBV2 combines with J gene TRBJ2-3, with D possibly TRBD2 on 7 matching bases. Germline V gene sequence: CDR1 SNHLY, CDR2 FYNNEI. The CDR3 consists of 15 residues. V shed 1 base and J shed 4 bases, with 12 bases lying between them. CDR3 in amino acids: CASSEEGGAPDTQYF. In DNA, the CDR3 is TGTGCCAGCAGTGAAGAAGGGGGGGCCCCAGATACGCAGTATTTT. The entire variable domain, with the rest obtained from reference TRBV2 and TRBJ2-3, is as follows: EPEVTQTPSHQVTQMGQEVILRCVPISNHLYFYWYRQILGQKVEFLVSFYNNEISEKSEIFDDQFSVERPDGSNFTLKIRSTKLEDSAMYFCASSEEGGAPDTQYFGPGTRLTVL.

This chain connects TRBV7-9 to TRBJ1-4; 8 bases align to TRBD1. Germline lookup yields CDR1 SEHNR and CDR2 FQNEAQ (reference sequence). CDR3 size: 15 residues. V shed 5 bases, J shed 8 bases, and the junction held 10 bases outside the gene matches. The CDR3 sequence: CASSPADRGGEKLFF. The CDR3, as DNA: TGTGCCAGCAGCCCTGCCGACAGGGGAGGGGAAAAACTGTTTTTT.

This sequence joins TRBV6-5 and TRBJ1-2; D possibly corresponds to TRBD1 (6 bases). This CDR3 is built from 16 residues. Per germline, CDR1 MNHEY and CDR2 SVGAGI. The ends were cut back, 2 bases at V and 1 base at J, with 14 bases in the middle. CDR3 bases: TGTGCCAGCAGTTACATGTCAGGGGCCTATAACTATGGCTACACCTTC. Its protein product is CASSYMSGAYNYGYTF.

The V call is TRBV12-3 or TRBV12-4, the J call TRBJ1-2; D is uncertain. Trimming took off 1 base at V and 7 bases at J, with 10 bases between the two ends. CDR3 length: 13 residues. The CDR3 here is CASSLGIFSGYTF. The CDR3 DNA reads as TGTGCCAGCAGTTTAGGTATTTTTTCTGGCTACACCTTC.

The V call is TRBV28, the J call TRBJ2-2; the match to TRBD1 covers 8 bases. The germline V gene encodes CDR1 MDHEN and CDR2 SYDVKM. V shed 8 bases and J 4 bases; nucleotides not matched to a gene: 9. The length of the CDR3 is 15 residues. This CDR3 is CASRTRGLGTGELFF. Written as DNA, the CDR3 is TGTGCCAGCCGAACCAGGGGGCTCGGCACCGGGGAGCTGTTTTTT.

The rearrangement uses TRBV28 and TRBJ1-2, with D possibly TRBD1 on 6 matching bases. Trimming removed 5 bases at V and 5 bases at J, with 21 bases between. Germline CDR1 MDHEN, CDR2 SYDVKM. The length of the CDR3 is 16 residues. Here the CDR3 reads CASSTPASGEGYGYTF. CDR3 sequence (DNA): TGTGCCAGCAGTACCCCCGCGTCAGGGGAAGGGTATGGCTACACCTTC.

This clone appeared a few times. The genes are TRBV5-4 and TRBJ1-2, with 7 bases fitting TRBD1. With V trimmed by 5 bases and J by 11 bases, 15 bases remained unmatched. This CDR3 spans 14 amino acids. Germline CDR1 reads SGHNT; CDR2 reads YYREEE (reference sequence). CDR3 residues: CASSQPDREFVYTF. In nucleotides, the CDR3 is TGTGCCAGCAGTCAACCCGACAGGGAGTTTGTGTACACCTTC.

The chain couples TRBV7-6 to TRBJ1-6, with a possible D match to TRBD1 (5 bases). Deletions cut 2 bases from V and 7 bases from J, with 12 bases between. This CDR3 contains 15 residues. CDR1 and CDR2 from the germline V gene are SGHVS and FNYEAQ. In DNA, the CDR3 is TGTGCCAGCAGCTTAAGAGGGGCGGGAAATTCACCCCTCCACTTT. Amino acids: CASSLRGAGNSPLHF.

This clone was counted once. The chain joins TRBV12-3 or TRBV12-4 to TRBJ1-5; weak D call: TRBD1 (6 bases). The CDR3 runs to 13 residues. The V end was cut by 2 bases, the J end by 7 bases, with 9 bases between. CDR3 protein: CASSLYREQPQHF. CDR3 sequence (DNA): TGTGCCAGCAGTTTATACAGGGAGCAGCCCCAGCATTTT.

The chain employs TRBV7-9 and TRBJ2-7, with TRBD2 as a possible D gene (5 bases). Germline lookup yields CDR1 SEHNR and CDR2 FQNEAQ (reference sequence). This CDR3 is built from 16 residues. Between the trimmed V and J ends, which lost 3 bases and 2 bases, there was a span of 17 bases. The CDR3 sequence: CASSFIRGSPTYEQYF. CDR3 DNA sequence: TGTGCCAGCAGCTTCATTCGAGGGTCCCCGACCTACGAGCAGTACTTC.